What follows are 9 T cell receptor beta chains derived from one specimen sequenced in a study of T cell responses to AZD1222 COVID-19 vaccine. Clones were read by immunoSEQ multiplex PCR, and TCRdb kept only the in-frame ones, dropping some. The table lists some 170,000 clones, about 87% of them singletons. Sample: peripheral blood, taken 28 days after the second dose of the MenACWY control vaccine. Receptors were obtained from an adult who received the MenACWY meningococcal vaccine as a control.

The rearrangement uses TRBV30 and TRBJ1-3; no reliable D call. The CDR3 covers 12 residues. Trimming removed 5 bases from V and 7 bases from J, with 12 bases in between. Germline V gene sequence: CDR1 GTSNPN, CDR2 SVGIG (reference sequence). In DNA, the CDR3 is TGTGCCTGGGGGTCCCTGTGGAACACCATATATTTT. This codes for CAWGSLWNTIYF.

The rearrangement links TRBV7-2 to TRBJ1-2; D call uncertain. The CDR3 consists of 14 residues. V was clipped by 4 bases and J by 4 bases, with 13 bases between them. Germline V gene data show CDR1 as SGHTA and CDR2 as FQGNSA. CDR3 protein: CASSSPLPLYGYTF. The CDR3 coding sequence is TGTGCCAGCAGCTCCCCCCTCCCCCTCTATGGCTACACCTTC. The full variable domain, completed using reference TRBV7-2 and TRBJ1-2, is GAGVSQSPSNKVTEKGKDVELRCDPISGHTALYWYRQSLGQGLEFLIYFQGNSAPDKSGLPSDRFSAERTGGSVSTLTIQRTQQEDSAVYLCASSSPLPLYGYTFGSGTRLTVV.

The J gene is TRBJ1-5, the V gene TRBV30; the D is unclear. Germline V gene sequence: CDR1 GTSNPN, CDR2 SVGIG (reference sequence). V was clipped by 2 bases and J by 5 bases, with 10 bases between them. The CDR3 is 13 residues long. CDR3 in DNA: TGTGCCTGGAGTCGTACTCTAGATCAGCCCCAGCATTTT. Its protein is CAWSRTLDQPQHF.

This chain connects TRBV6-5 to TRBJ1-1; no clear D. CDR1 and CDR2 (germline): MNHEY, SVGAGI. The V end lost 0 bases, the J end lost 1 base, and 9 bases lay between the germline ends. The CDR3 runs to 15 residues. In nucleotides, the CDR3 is TGTGCCAGCAGTTACTCTGGCCAGGCGAACACTGAAGCTTTCTTT. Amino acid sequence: CASSYSGQANTEAFF.

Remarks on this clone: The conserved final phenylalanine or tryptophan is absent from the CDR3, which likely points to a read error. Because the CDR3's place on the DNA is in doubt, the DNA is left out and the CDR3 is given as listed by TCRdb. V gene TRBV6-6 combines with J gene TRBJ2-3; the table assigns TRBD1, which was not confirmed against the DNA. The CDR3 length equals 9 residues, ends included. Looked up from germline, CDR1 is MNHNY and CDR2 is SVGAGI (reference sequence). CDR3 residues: CAAGHGHSI.

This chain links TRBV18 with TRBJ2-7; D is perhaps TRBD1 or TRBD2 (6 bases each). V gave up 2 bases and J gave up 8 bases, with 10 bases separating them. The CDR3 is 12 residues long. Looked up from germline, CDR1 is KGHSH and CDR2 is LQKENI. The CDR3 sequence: CASSPWRDKQYF. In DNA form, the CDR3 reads TGTGCCAGCTCACCATGGAGGGACAAGCAGTACTTC.

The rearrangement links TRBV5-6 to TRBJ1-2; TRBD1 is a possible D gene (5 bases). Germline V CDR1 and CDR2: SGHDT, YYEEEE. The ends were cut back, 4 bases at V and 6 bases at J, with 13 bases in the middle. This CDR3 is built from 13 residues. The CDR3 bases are TGTGCCAGCAGCCACCAGGGCCCCAATGGCTACACCTTC. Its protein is CASSHQGPNGYTF.

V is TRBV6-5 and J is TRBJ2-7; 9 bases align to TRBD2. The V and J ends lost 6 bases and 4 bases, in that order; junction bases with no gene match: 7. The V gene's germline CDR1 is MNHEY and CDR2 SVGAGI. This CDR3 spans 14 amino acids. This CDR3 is CASRPSGIVYEQYF. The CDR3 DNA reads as TGTGCCAGCAGACCTAGCGGGATCGTGTACGAGCAGTACTTC.

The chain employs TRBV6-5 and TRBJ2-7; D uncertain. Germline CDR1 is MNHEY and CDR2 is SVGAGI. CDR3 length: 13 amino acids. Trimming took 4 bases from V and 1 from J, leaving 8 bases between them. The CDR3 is CASSFLQSYEQYF. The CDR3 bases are TGTGCCAGCAGTTTTTTACAATCCTACGAGCAGTACTTC.